This passage covers 17 T cell receptor beta chains from one sample sequenced in a study of monozygotic twins with inflammatory bowel disease. TCRdb reanalyzed the 5' RACE reads, giving one entry per CDR3 protein sequence and no DNA. The specimen's table records 440,000 or so distinct CDR3 sequences. Sequencing input: blood. These receptors came from a human donor with ulcerative colitis or Crohn's disease, or a healthy co-twin of an affected twin (not recorded which).

The chain has TRBV4-2 and TRBJ2-2. CDR3 length: 14 residues. From germline, CDR1 is LGHNA and CDR2 YNFKEQ. The CDR3 loop reads CASSQSGNTGELFF.

V and J are TRBV7-9 and TRBJ1-1; TCRdb's assignment of TRBD1 cannot be checked, as there is no DNA. CDR1 is SEHNR, CDR2 FQNEAQ, per germline (reference sequence). The CDR3 loop spans 15 amino acids. CDR3 amino acids: CASRGGGQGTAEAFF.

CDR3 region: CASSPRLYENEKLFF. The chain joins TRBV18 to TRBJ1-4. The CDR3 contains 15 residues. Germline V gene data show CDR1 as KGHSH and CDR2 as LQKENI.

The chain joins TRBV10-3 to TRBJ2-1; the D call from TCRdb, TRBD1, cannot be confirmed without DNA. CDR1 is ENHRY, CDR2 SYGVKD, per germline. This CDR3 is 15 amino acids long. CDR3 in amino acids: CAIRGEKGDYNEQFF.

This rearrangement joins TRBV14 to TRBJ2-3; TCRdb's assignment of TRBD1 cannot be checked, as there is no DNA. The CDR3 spans 14 residues. Germline V gene data show CDR1 as SGHDN and CDR2 as FVKESK. This CDR3 is CASSQDQGLPTQYF.

The rearrangement joins TRBV5-1 to TRBJ2-4; TCRdb's D call, TRBD2, is unchecked because there is no DNA. The CDR3 runs 16 residues. Germline-derived CDR1 and CDR2 are SGHRS and YFSETQ. CDR3 protein: CASSSNIASTKNMQYF.

The rearrangement uses TRBV2 and TRBJ1-1; TCRdb names TRBD1, which stays unverified in the absence of DNA. Germline CDR1 SNHLY, CDR2 FYNNEI. The CDR3 has 15 residues. CDR3 residues: CASSKLAGGNTEAFF.

V usage is TRBV7-2 and J usage is TRBJ2-2; the D gene TCRdb calls, TRBD1, cannot be checked with no DNA. Germline V gene sequence: CDR1 SGHTA, CDR2 FQGNSA. CDR3 length: 15 residues. This CDR3 reads CASSSGTGAPGELFF.

J is TRBJ2-5 and V is TRBV3-1; TCRdb gives TRBD1 as the D gene, but with no DNA this cannot be confirmed. CDR1 and CDR2 (germline): LGHDT, YNNKEL (reference sequence). The CDR3 runs 16 residues. CDR3 loop: CASSQEVDRGVETQYF.

The genes are TRBV28 and TRBJ2-5; TCRdb proposes TRBD1, but this gene call is untestable without DNA. Germline lookup yields CDR1 MDHEN and CDR2 SYDVKM. The CDR3 is made up of 13 amino acids. The CDR3 sequence is CASSLTHGGTQYF.

V is TRBV12-3 or TRBV12-4 and J is TRBJ1-1; TCRdb returns TRBD1, unconfirmable since there is no DNA. The CDR3 extends over 12 amino acids. CDR3 sequence: CASRMTGTEAFF.

The chain recombines TRBV12-3 or TRBV12-4 with TRBJ1-1. This CDR3 region has 13 residues. The CDR3 is CASSFIRDTEAFF.

This rearrangement joins TRBV6-6 to TRBJ2-7; checking the TCRdb D call of TRBD1 is not possible without DNA. This CDR3 is built from 14 residues. Germline V gives CDR1 MNHNY, CDR2 SVGAGI (reference sequence). CDR3 sequence reads: CASSTMAGSYEQYF.

This chain links TRBV7-2 with TRBJ2-5; TCRdb returns TRBD2, unconfirmable since there is no DNA. This CDR3 spans 17 amino acids. The germline gives CDR1 SGHTA, CDR2 FQGNSA. The CDR3: CASSLQGLAGGGETQYF.

V and J are TRBV20-1 and TRBJ2-4. The CDR3 length is 11 residues. Germline V gene sequence: CDR1 DFQATT, CDR2 SNEGSKA (reference sequence). The CDR3 loop reads CSARGKNIQYF.

The chain has TRBV5-1 and TRBJ2-7; the D gene TCRdb calls, TRBD2, cannot be checked with no DNA. The germline CDR1 and CDR2 sequences are SGHRS and YFSETQ. The CDR3 extends over 17 amino acids. The CDR3 is CASAAGTSGSYSYEQYF.

The J gene is TRBJ2-5, the V gene TRBV5-4; TCRdb's D call, TRBD1, is unchecked because there is no DNA. Looked up from germline, CDR1 is SGHNT and CDR2 is YYREEE (reference sequence). The CDR3 sequence is 15 residues long. This CDR3 reads CASSLARGIQETQYF.